A single sample is the source of the 19 T cell receptor beta chains below, sequenced in a study of T cell changes during pregnancy in multiple sclerosis. Measured with immunoSEQ multiplex PCR; TCRdb has only the in-frame clones, and not every one. The sample includes 65,000 to 90,000 clones, about nine tenths of them seen just once. The specimen was CD4+ T cells from peripheral blood mononuclear cells, collected after pregnancy. These receptors all come from a female donor with multiple sclerosis, enrolled in a pregnancy study.

V and J are TRBV19 and TRBJ2-2; 7 bases are a match to TRBD2. Losses at the gene ends were 3 bases for V and 6 bases for J; bases not matched to a gene: 7. The CDR3 runs to 15 residues. CDR1 LNHDA and CDR2 SQIVND come from the germline V gene (reference sequence). For the CDR3, the DNA is TGTGCCAGTAGTATCGTCCTAGCGGTTCCCGGGGAGCTGTTTTTT. Translating it yields CASSIVLAVPGELFF.

This chain connects TRBV11-2 to TRBJ1-1; 9 bases match TRBD1. Trimming cost V 1 base and J 5 bases; bases outside gene matches: 8. This CDR3 spans 16 amino acids. Germline lookup yields CDR1 SGHAT and CDR2 FQNNGV. The CDR3 region is CASSLAGQGILTEAFF. DNA for the CDR3: TGTGCCAGCAGCTTAGCGGGACAGGGAATTTTAACTGAAGCTTTCTTT.

The chain carries TRBV7-9 and TRBJ2-2; 7 bases align to TRBD1. The CDR3 has 15 amino acids. Germline loops: CDR1 SEHNR, CDR2 FQNEAQ (reference sequence). The V segment lost 3 bases and the J segment 5 bases; nucleotides outside the gene matches: 6. CDR3 nucleotides: TGTGCCAGCAGCTTTCGACAGGGCTTGACCGGGGAGCTGTTTTTT. It specifies CASSFRQGLTGELFF. The full variable domain, completed using reference TRBV7-9 and TRBJ2-2, is DTGVSQNPRHKITKRGQNVTFRCDPISEHNRLYWYRQTLGQGPEFLTYFQNEAQLEKSRLLSDRFSAERPKGSFSTLEIQRTEQGDSAMYLCASSFRQGLTGELFFGEGSRLTVL.

This CDR3 is CASSRPLTVTVRYEQYF. The CDR3 DNA follows: TGTGCCAGCAGCCGACCCTTGACAGTCACGGTGAGGTACGAGCAGTACTTC. The chain links TRBV5-6 to TRBJ2-7; D might be TRBD1 (5 bases). This CDR3 region has 17 residues. The V gene lost 4 bases and the J gene lost 4 bases, with 24 bases spanning the gap. Per germline, CDR1 SGHDT and CDR2 YYEEEE.

The chain has TRBV7-8 and TRBJ1-5; D perhaps matches TRBD1 (5 bases). From germline, CDR1 is SGHVS and CDR2 FQNEAQ. V was clipped by 5 bases and J by 2 bases, with 16 bases between them. The CDR3 contains 16 residues. The CDR3 here is CASSPVTGVGNQPQHF. The CDR3 nucleotides read TGTGCCAGCAGCCCTGTAACGGGGGTTGGCAATCAGCCCCAGCATTTT.

CDR3 sequence reads: CASSLSLSSYNEQFF. DNA for the CDR3: TGTGCCAGCAGCTTAAGTCTTAGCTCCTACAATGAGCAGTTCTTC. The rearrangement uses TRBV7-3 and TRBJ2-1; D uncertain. Trimming cost V 1 base and J 0 bases, with 7 bases left between them. CDR1 and CDR2 from the germline V gene are SGHTA and FQGTGA. The CDR3 has 15 amino acids.

V usage is TRBV28 and J usage is TRBJ2-1; TRBD1 agrees at 8 bases. After removal of 8 bases from V and 8 bases from J, the junction contained 14 bases not matched to a gene. The CDR3 runs to 15 residues. Germline V CDR1 and CDR2: MDHEN, SYDVKM. CDR3 amino acids: CASLPSGTGSHEQFF. The CDR3 nucleotides read TGTGCCAGCTTGCCCTCCGGGACAGGTAGCCATGAGCAGTTCTTC.

This sequence joins TRBV11-1 and TRBJ1-1; D not resolved. The CDR3 spans 13 residues. Germline CDR1 and CDR2: SGHAT and FQDESV (reference sequence). Trimming stripped 5 bases from V and 3 bases from J, with 10 bases between. CDR3 nucleotides: TGTGCCAGCAGCAAGGATCGGGACACTGAAGCTTTCTTT. Its translation: CASSKDRDTEAFF.

The table lists this clone with a few counts. This sequence joins TRBV29-1 and TRBJ1-1, with D unclear. From germline, CDR1 is SQVTM and CDR2 ANQGSEA. V gave up 6 bases and J gave up 0 bases, with 11 bases separating them. CDR3 length: 13 residues. CDR3 coding DNA: TGCAGCGTGGCCTTACAAGTGAACACTGAAGCTTTCTTT. Translation: CSVALQVNTEAFF.

The chain uses TRBV6-6 and TRBJ1-2; TRBD1 agrees at 7 bases. The CDR3 is 13 residues long. Germline CDR1 MNHNY, CDR2 SVGAGI (reference sequence). J lost 6 bases, V lost 3 bases, and 4 bases had no gene match. CDR3 bases: TGTGCCAGCAGTTATAAGGGGGCGGATGGCTACACCTTC. Translating gives CASSYKGADGYTF.

The V gene is TRBV11-2, the J gene TRBJ2-7; D is possibly TRBD2 (7 bases). Deletions cut 2 bases from V and 4 bases from J, with 21 bases between. The germline V gene has CDR1 SGHAT and CDR2 FQNNGV. The CDR3 length is 17 residues. The CDR3 bases are TGTGCCAGCAGCTTAATGGTTGAGGGGGGGAGAAAGTACGAGCAGTACTTC. Translated, it gives CASSLMVEGGRKYEQYF.

The genes are TRBV7-2 and TRBJ1-1; tentative D call: TRBD1 (6 bases). Germline CDR1 and CDR2: SGHTA and FQGNSA. The CDR3 is 14 amino acids. V lost 7 bases and J lost 1, with 13 bases in between. The CDR3 DNA reads TGTGCCAGCAAGGGAACAGGGAGGAACACTGAAGCTTTCTTT. This translates into CASKGTGRNTEAFF.

J is TRBJ2-7 and V is TRBV7-6, with a possible D match to TRBD2 (5 bases). The CDR3 contains 15 residues. The germline V and J ends were trimmed by 2 bases and 0 bases, with 11 bases remaining between them. CDR1 SGHVS and CDR2 FNYEAQ come from the germline V gene. CDR3 protein: CASSLFRDSSYEQYF. CDR3 in DNA: TGTGCCAGCAGCTTATTTCGGGATTCCTCCTACGAGCAGTACTTC.

The CDR3 region has the DNA TGTGCCAGTAGTCCGGATACAGGGATAGAGACCCAGTACTTC. Translating gives CASSPDTGIETQYF. This chain connects TRBV19 to TRBJ2-5; maybe TRBD1 (6 bases). This CDR3 is built from 14 residues. CDR1 is LNHDA and CDR2 is SQIVND in the germline V gene (reference sequence). Trimming took 5 bases from V and 4 from J, leaving 14 bases between them.

CDR3 protein: CASSLPAGGPYEQYF. DNA for the CDR3: TGTGCCAGCAGTCTCCCCGCGGGAGGGCCCTACGAGCAGTACTTC. This chain connects TRBV28 to TRBJ2-7; 9 nucleotides agree with TRBD2. J was trimmed by 2 bases and V by 5 bases; bases with no gene match: 7. Looked up from germline, CDR1 is MDHEN and CDR2 is SYDVKM. The CDR3 is 15 residues long.

The J gene is TRBJ1-5, the V gene TRBV28, with 11 bases lining up with TRBD1. The CDR3 spans 16 residues. Germline lookup yields CDR1 MDHEN and CDR2 SYDVKM. The junction had 6 bases not matched to a gene; V was cut back by 2 bases and J by 6 bases. CDR3 region: CASSLLDRGLSQPQHF. CDR3 bases: TGTGCCAGCAGTTTACTGGACAGGGGGCTCTCTCAGCCCCAGCATTTT. The whole variable domain, remainder taken from reference TRBV28 and TRBJ1-5, is DVKVTQSSRYLVKRTGEKVFLECVQDMDHENMFWYRQDPGLGLRLIYFSYDVKMKEKGDIPEGYSVSREKKERFSLILESASTNQTSMYLCASSLLDRGLSQPQHFGDGTRLSIL.

This chain uses TRBV5-6 with TRBJ1-6; D is undetermined. The CDR3 contains 16 residues. CDR1 and CDR2 (germline): SGHDT, YYEEEE. V was clipped by 4 bases and J by 10 bases, with 21 bases between them. This CDR3 reads CASSADTPIGRSPLHF. The CDR3 DNA follows: TGTGCCAGCAGCGCTGACACCCCCATAGGGAGATCACCCCTCCACTTT.

V and J are TRBV6-5 and TRBJ2-7; 10 nucleotides agree with TRBD1. CDR3 size: 14 residues. Germline CDR1 reads MNHEY; CDR2 reads SVGAGI. V trimming: 4 bases; J trimming: 4 bases; junction bases outside the gene matches: 4. CDR3 loop: CASSLGQGIYEQYF. The CDR3 DNA sequence: TGTGCCAGCAGTTTGGGACAGGGGATTTACGAGCAGTACTTC.

This rearrangement joins TRBV18 to TRBJ1-1, with D perhaps TRBD1 (6 bases). Trimming removed 4 bases at V and 5 bases at J, with 26 bases between. In germline, CDR1 is KGHSH, CDR2 LQKENI. CDR3 size: 18 residues. CDR3 region: CASSLTPRTETWPTEAFF. The CDR3 DNA follows: TGTGCCAGCTCACTAACCCCGCGGACAGAAACTTGGCCGACTGAAGCTTTCTTT.